A selection of T cell receptor beta chains follows, all from one sample in a study of cytomegalovirus exposure and HLA in healthy donors. Here immunoSEQ multiplex PCR was the method, and the copy in TCRdb shows in-frame clones only, minus some. The data hold about 96,000 clones, with 60% to 75% observed a single time. The sequenced material came from PBMCs. The receptors were sampled from a woman in her 70s in good health and CMV-seropositive. The CDR3 runs from the conserved cysteine through the conserved F or W. A D gene is named only where the DNA matches it firmly. Only part of the rows carry a size: once, few, many, or a class if the clone is expanded.

TRBV7-2	TRBD2	TRBJ2-3	.	TGTGCCATTGATAGCGGGGGGGATACGCAGTATTTT	CAIDSGGDTQYF
TRBV11-3	.	TRBJ2-1	.	TGTGCCAGCAGCTTAGGGGGTCAGGGGCGAGATGAGCAGTTCTTC	CASSLGGQGRDEQFF
TRBV29-1	TRBD1	TRBJ1-6	.	TGCAGCGTTCGGGGACAGGAGAATTCACCCCTCCACTTT	CSVRGQENSPLHF
TRBV29-1	TRBD1	TRBJ1-1	few	TGCAGCGTGCCCGGACAGGGGATCACTGAAGCTTTCTTT	CSVPGQGITEAFF
TRBV28	TRBD1	TRBJ2-7	few	TGTGCCAGTGAATCAGGGGGCGCTAGCTACGAGCAGTACTTC	CASESGGASYEQYF
TRBV10-3	.	TRBJ2-3	.	TGTGCCATCAGTCCCCATGAGGATACGCAGTATTTT	CAISPHEDTQYF
TRBV5-1	TRBD1	TRBJ2-2	.	TGCGCCAGCAGCTTACTGGGACAGGGTAACACCGGGGAGCTGTTTTTT	CASSLLGQGNTGELFF
TRBV7-6	.	TRBJ1-1	.	TGTGCCAGCAGCCCAGGGGTTGAAGCTTTCTTT	CASSPGVEAFF
TRBV4-3	TRBD1	TRBJ2-2	.	TGCGCCAGCAGTCAGGGGGCCAAGACCGGGGAGCTGTTTTTT	CASSQGAKTGELFF
TRBV7-9	TRBD2	TRBJ2-7	.	TGTGCCAGCAGCCCACGACTAGCGGCAGATTCCTACGAGCAGTACTTC	CASSPRLAADSYEQYF
TRBV20-1	.	TRBJ2-3	.	TGCAGTCCCTCCGGGAGAGATACGCAGTATTTT	CSPSGRDTQYF
TRBV2	TRBD2	TRBJ2-1	.	TGTGCCAGCAGTCTGGACGGGAGGGGCTCCTACAATGAGCAGTTCTTC	CASSLDGRGSYNEQFF
TRBV2	.	TRBJ2-7	.	TGTGCCAGCAGTCCACGACAGGAGCCAACCTACGAGCAGTACTTC	CASSPRQEPTYEQYF
TRBV7-3	.	TRBJ2-2	.	TGTGCCAGCAGCTCGACTACGAACACCGGGGAGCTGTTTTTT	CASSSTTNTGELFF
TRBV5-4	TRBD1	TRBJ2-2	.	TGTGCCAGCAGCTGGACTTGGGGACAGGGGGCCGGGGAGCTGTTTTTT	CASSWTWGQGAGELFF
TRBV6-5	TRBD2	TRBJ2-1	.	TGTGCCAGTAGCGGGTTATCCTACAATGAGCAGTTCTTC	CASSGLSYNEQFF
TRBV9	.	TRBJ1-1	.	TGTGCCAGCAGGAGTGTACAGACAACTGAAGCTTTCTTT	CASRSVQTTEAFF
TRBV2	TRBD2	TRBJ2-1	.	TGTGCCAGCCGCGGACTAGCGGTAAACAATGAGCAGTTCTTC	CASRGLAVNNEQFF
TRBV7-9	.	TRBJ2-6	.	TGTGCCAGCAGCTTAGCAGTGGGCTCTGGGGCCAACGGCCTGACTTTC	CASSLAVGSGANGLTF